The 13 T cell receptor beta chains reported below all come from one sample, sequenced in a study of T cell responses to AZD1222 COVID-19 vaccine. Method: immunoSEQ multiplex PCR; TCRdb's copy keeps in-frame clones and lacks some. The sample carries 90,000 to 130,000 clones, 86% recorded once. This specimen was peripheral blood, taken on day 0 of AZD1222 vaccination. These receptors all come from an adult in good health.

In its sample, this clone was seen once. The chain combines TRBV5-1 with TRBJ2-7; TRBD1 agrees at 10 bases. There are 15 residues in the CDR3. The junction had 7 bases not matched to a gene; V was cut back by 1 base and J by 6 bases. Germline CDR1 and CDR2: SGHRS and YFSETQ. The CDR3 spells CASSLYRTGGGEQYF. The CDR3 DNA is TGCGCCAGCAGCTTGTACCGGACAGGGGGTGGCGAGCAGTACTTC.

V and J are TRBV5-1 and TRBJ1-2; possible D gene TRBD1, 6 bases. Germline V gene lookup returns CDR1 SGHRS and CDR2 YFSETQ. This CDR3 is built from 17 residues. Between the trimmed V and J ends, which lost 1 base and 6 bases, there was a span of 22 bases. The CDR3 spells CASSLTNLKRGSHGYTF. DNA for the CDR3: TGCGCCAGCAGCTTGACCAACTTGAAAAGGGGGAGTCATGGCTACACCTTC.

This clone appeared a single time. V and J are TRBV7-2 and TRBJ2-1; 9 nucleotides match TRBD2. The V gene end was trimmed by 5 bases and the J gene end by 4 bases; junction bases not matched to a gene: 9. Germline CDR1 is SGHTA and CDR2 is FQGNSA. There are 16 residues in the CDR3. Written as DNA, the CDR3 is TGTGCCAGCAGCCCGGATAGCGGGGGCCCTTACAATGAGCAGTTCTTC. It is translated as CASSPDSGGPYNEQFF.

This rearrangement joins TRBV5-1 to TRBJ1-6; no clear D. V lost 0 bases and J lost 0, with 4 bases in between. Germline V gene sequence: CDR1 SGHRS, CDR2 YFSETQ. CDR3 size: 15 residues. CDR3: CASSLDSSYNSPLHF. The CDR3, as DNA: TGCGCCAGCAGCTTGGACAGCTCCTATAATTCACCCCTCCACTTT. The full variable domain, rest sourced from reference TRBV5-1 and TRBJ1-6, is KAGVTQTPRYLIKTRGQQVTLSCSPISGHRSVSWYQQTPGQGLQFLFEYFSETQRNKGNFPGRFSGRQFSNSRSEMNVSTLELGDSALYLCASSLDSSYNSPLHFGNGTRLTVT.

This chain uses TRBV15 with TRBJ1-4; TRBD1 matches 7 bases. Germline CDR1 is LNHNV and CDR2 is YYDKDF (reference sequence). V gave up 3 bases and J gave up 4 bases; unmatched junction bases: 5. The CDR3 is made up of 15 amino acids. Written as DNA, the CDR3 is TGTGCCACCAGCAGGGAGGACAGGAGTAATGAAAAACTGTTTTTT. Protein: CATSREDRSNEKLFF.

The chain recombines TRBV7-9 with TRBJ2-2, with D unresolved. The CDR3 runs to 14 residues. Germline CDR1 reads SEHNR; CDR2 reads FQNEAQ (reference sequence). Trimming stripped 1 base from V and 1 base from J, with 4 bases between. Here the CDR3 DNA reads TGTGCCAGCAGCTTAGACCTGAACACCGGGGAGCTGTTTTTT. It specifies CASSLDLNTGELFF.

CDR3 sequence: CASSRGQASSYNEQFF. The CDR3 DNA reads TGTGCCAGCTCACGGGGACAGGCAAGCTCCTACAATGAGCAGTTCTTC. The rearrangement uses TRBV18 and TRBJ2-1, with 8 bases lining up with TRBD1. The V gene's germline CDR1 is KGHSH and CDR2 LQKENI. The CDR3 loop spans 16 amino acids. V was clipped by 4 bases and J by 0 bases; unmatched bases: 5.

The chain uses TRBV7-3 and TRBJ1-1; D is possibly TRBD1 (5 bases). Per the germline V gene, CDR1 is SGHTA and CDR2 is FQGTGA. This CDR3 has 14 residues. V lost 5 bases and J lost 5, with 15 bases in between. The chain's CDR3 is CASSPQMGETEAFF. CDR3 nucleotide sequence: TGTGCCAGCAGCCCGCAGATGGGGGAGACTGAAGCTTTCTTT. Supplemented by reference TRBV7-3 and TRBJ1-1, the full variable domain reads GAGVSQTPSNKVTEKGKYVELRCDPISGHTALYWYRQSLGQGPEFLIYFQGTGAADDSGLPNDRFFAVRPEGSVSTLKIQRTERGDSAVYLCASSPQMGETEAFFGQGTRLTVV.

J is TRBJ2-3 and V is TRBV7-2, with 13 bases matching TRBD2. The germline V gene encodes CDR1 SGHTA and CDR2 FQGNSA. This CDR3 contains 19 residues. After removal of 1 base from V and 5 bases from J, the junction contained 12 bases not matched to a gene. This CDR3 is CASSLGRLAGGPLQDTQYF. CDR3 sequence (DNA): TGTGCCAGCAGCTTAGGGAGACTAGCGGGGGGCCCGTTACAAGATACGCAGTATTTT.

As for this clone: The junction departs from the called germline gene at one end, perhaps through a read error. The rearrangement links TRBV9 to TRBJ2-6; D is uncertain. CDR1 is SGDLS and CDR2 is YYNGEE in the germline V gene. The CDR3 has 14 residues. Here the CDR3 DNA reads TGTGCCAGCAGCTTTACGTCTGAGGCCAACGTCCTGACTTTC. Translated: CASSFTSEANVLTF.

The chain links TRBV29-1 to TRBJ1-1, with TRBD1 identical over 7 bases. This CDR3 contains 13 residues. Germline CDR1 is SQVTM and CDR2 is ANQGSEA. V gave up 7 bases and J gave up 1 base; unmatched junction bases: 6. In DNA form, the CDR3 reads TGCAGCGCACGAGGGACAGCGAACACTGAAGCTTTCTTT. Translation gives CSARGTANTEAFF.

The V and J genes are TRBV10-3 and TRBJ1-2; 11 positions agree with TRBD1. After removal of 6 bases from V and 1 base from J, the junction contained 10 bases not matched to a gene. Per germline, CDR1 ENHRY and CDR2 SYGVKD. This CDR3 is 17 amino acids long. The CDR3 DNA reads as TGTGCCATCAGAGGATCGGACAGGGGGCCTTTTAACTATGGCTACACCTTC. As protein: CAIRGSDRGPFNYGYTF.

The CDR3 DNA reads TGTGCCAGCAGTGAGACAGGGAGTCAGCCCCAGCATTTT. Translated: CASSETGSQPQHF. The V and J genes are TRBV6-1 and TRBJ1-5; TRBD1 matches 7 bases. The J segment lost 6 bases and the V segment lost 3 bases, leaving 2 bases of the junction unmatched. This CDR3 comprises 13 residues. CDR1 MNHNS and CDR2 SASEGT come from the germline V gene.